This TCR beta chain was identified in a study of T cell responses to AZD1222 COVID-19 vaccine. The CDR3 contains 16 residues. The ends lost 2 bases at V and 6 bases at J; junction bases unmatched: 10. Germline CDR1 and CDR2: SGDLS and YYNGEE. The study, taken as a whole, reports: Of spike-specific TCRs, nearly half reportedly target regions left unmutated in variants. None of the repertoires were sampled until the peak T cell response had passed.

Assay: immunoSEQ multiplex PCR; the TCRdb copy retains only in-frame clones and omits some. The sample has 95,000 to 130,000 clones, more than 75% seen once. In its sample, this clone was seen a few times. Its antigen is unknown. The chain is built from TRBV9 and TRBJ2-1, with 8 bases lining up with TRBD2. The TCR comes from an adult in good health. The sample was peripheral blood, taken on day 0 of AZD1222 vaccination. The CDR3 sequence: CASSVEAGEEFNEQFF. CDR3 nucleotides: TGTGCCAGCAGCGTTGAAGCGGGGGAGGAATTCAATGAGCAGTTCTTC.